The T cell receptor beta chain described here comes from a study of T-cell memory formation after mild COVID-19. Study results and limitations: For second-wave clones that peaked at day 37, SARS-CoV-2 specificity went unverified.

TCRdb independently ran MiXCR on the 5' RACE reads; one entry per CDR3 protein. The data show a few hundred thousand distinct CDR3 sequences, with about 20% seen just once and roughly a fifth held by the top ten. Germline loops: CDR1 LGHNT, CDR2 FRNRAP. V shed 4 bases and J shed 5 bases, with 14 bases lying between them. The CDR3 is 14 amino acids. For this clonotype: The antigen is undetermined.

Source material: PBMCs or a T cell subset sorted from them (not recorded which). This clonotype was sampled from a man between 18 and 29 years old who had mild COVID-19 (a few samples of this study predate the infection). Cell type and time point are not known. This chain connects TRBV12-5 to TRBJ2-5, with D possibly TRBD2 on 6 matching bases. CDR3 region: CASGSSGEGETQYF. In nucleotides, the CDR3 is TGTGCTAGTGGTTCCTCGGGGGAAGGGGAGACCCAGTACTTC.